The 4 T cell receptor beta chains below were found in one sample sequenced in a study of shared T cell receptors in the human thymus. Profiling relied on immunoSEQ multiplex PCR, and the TCRdb table lists in-frame clones only, not all of them. The data show 700,000 to 750,000 clones, with 80% to 90% seen just once and about 0.0098% held by the top ten. These data also featured in a second study, about human thymus T cells.

Sequenced: thymocytes. These receptors were collected from a girl less than two years old with a congenital heart defect.

The J gene is TRBJ1-1, the V gene TRBV15; 8 bases line up with TRBD1. Per germline, CDR1 LNHNV and CDR2 YYDKDF (reference sequence). The V segment lost 5 bases and the J segment 1 base; nucleotides outside the gene matches: 12. This CDR3 contains 17 residues. The CDR3 region is CATSHRDRGPPNTEAFF. In DNA, the CDR3 is TGTGCCACCAGCCACCGCGACAGGGGCCCTCCGAACACTGAAGCTTTCTTT.

J is TRBJ1-4 and V is TRBV30; 11 bases match TRBD1. V was pared by 3 bases and J by 7 bases, with 10 bases of the junction left unmatched. Germline-derived CDR1 and CDR2 are GTSNPN and SVGIG (reference sequence). There are 16 residues in the CDR3. The CDR3 here is CAWRDSDRGRSEKLFF. The CDR3 DNA reads TGTGCCTGGAGGGACTCGGACAGGGGGCGATCTGAAAAACTGTTTTTT. The whole variable domain, filled in from reference TRBV30 and TRBJ1-4, reads SQTIHQWPATLVQPVGSPLSLECTVEGTSNPNLYWYRQAAGRGLQLLFYSVGIGQISSEVPQNLSASRPQDRQFILSSKKLLLSDSGFYLCAWRDSDRGRSEKLFFGSGTQLSVL.

J is TRBJ2-3 and V is TRBV25-1, with TRBD2 matching 14 bases. Germline lookup yields CDR1 MGHDK and CDR2 SYGVNS. Trimming removed 7 bases from V and 2 bases from J; junction bases left unmatched: 11. This CDR3 comprises 18 residues. This CDR3 is CASTLSGTSGGSTDTQYF. The CDR3 DNA follows: TGTGCCAGCACCCTTAGTGGGACTAGCGGGGGATCCACAGATACGCAGTATTTT.

For this clone: The identical CDR3 is also encoded by other nucleotide sequences in the sample. V usage is TRBV4-1 and J usage is TRBJ2-3; TRBD2 matches at 7 bases. The CDR3 sequence is 16 residues long. Germline loops: CDR1 MGHRA, CDR2 YSYEKL. After removal of 0 bases from V and 0 bases from J, the junction contained 3 bases not matched to a gene. Here the CDR3 reads CASSQEGRASTDTQYF. The CDR3 coding sequence is TGCGCCAGCAGCCAAGAGGGGAGGGCTAGCACAGATACGCAGTATTTT.